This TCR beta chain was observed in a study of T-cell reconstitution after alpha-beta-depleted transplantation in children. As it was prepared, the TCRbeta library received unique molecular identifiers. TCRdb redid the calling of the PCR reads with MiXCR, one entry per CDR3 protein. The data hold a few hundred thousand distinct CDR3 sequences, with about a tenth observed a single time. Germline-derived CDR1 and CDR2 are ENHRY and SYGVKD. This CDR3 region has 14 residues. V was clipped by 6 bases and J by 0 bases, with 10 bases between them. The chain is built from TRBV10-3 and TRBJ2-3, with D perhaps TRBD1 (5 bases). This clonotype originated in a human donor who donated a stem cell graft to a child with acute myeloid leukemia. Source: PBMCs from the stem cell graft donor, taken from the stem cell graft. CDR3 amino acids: CAISPPGSTDTQYF. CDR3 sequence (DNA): TGTGCCATCAGCCCGCCAGGGAGCACAGATACGCAGTATTTT.